Listed below are T cell receptor beta chains from one sample, sequenced in a study of cytomegalovirus exposure and HLA in healthy donors. Here immunoSEQ multiplex PCR was the method, and the copy in TCRdb shows in-frame clones only, minus some. Here the sample spans 100,000 to 150,000 clones, 82% being singletons. Sequencing was done on a sample of PBMCs. The receptors here all came from a boy under 18 in good health and CMV-seronegative. Each CDR3 is given with its conserved first and last residue. Each record gives: J gene, clone size, D gene, V gene, CDR3 DNA, CDR3 protein. A D gene is named only where the DNA matches it firmly. Size tells how often a clone was seen (once, few, many) or the class of an expanded clone, and some rows leave it out.

TRBJ2-7,-,-,TRBV30,TGTGCCTGGAGACGCCTAAGTGTAGGGGGTCCATCTCTCTACGAGCAGTACTTC,CAWRRLSVGGPSLYEQYF
TRBJ2-3,-,-,TRBV6-5,TGTGCCAGCAGTTACTCATGGACAGCAAGCACAGATACGCAGTATTTT,CASSYSWTASTDTQYF
TRBJ1-5,-,-,TRBV6-5,TGTGCCAGCAGTTATCGGGGGAGCAATCAGCCCCAGCATTTT,CASSYRGSNQPQHF
TRBJ2-5,-,-,TRBV6-1,TGTGCCAGCGAGGAGCGGTTCCAAGAGACCCAGTACTTC,CASEERFQETQYF
TRBJ1-1,-,TRBD1,TRBV19,TGTGCCAGTACCGGGACAGGGGGAGCGAGGACTGAAGCTTTCTTT,CASTGTGGARTEAFF
TRBJ2-3,few,-,TRBV29-1,TGCAGCGTTGCCCCGACAGGAGATACGCAGTATTTT,CSVAPTGDTQYF
TRBJ2-3,-,TRBD1,TRBV4-1,TGCGCCAGCAAGGGGGCGGGCACAGATACGCAGTATTTT,CASKGAGTDTQYF
TRBJ2-1,-,-,TRBV30,TGTGCCTACGGTTCCTACAATGAGCAGTTCTTC,CAYGSYNEQFF
TRBJ2-7,-,-,TRBV19,TGTGCCAGTAGTGCCTCGCGGGGCTCCTACGAGCAGTACTTC,CASSASRGSYEQYF
TRBJ2-5,few,TRBD1,TRBV6-6,TGTGCCAGCAGGGCAGGGGGATCTGGAGAGACCCAGTACTTC,CASRAGGSGETQYF
TRBJ2-5,-,-,TRBV7-3,TGTGCCAGCAGCTTCGACACCCAAGAGACCCAGTACTTC,CASSFDTQETQYF
TRBJ2-3,-,-,TRBV5-4,TGTGCCAGCAGTCGCGATGCAGATACGCAGTATTTT,CASSRDADTQYF
TRBJ1-4,once,TRBD1,TRBV9,TGTGCCAGCAGCGTAGCGGGACAGGGCGGTGAAAAACTGTTTTTT,CASSVAGQGGEKLFF
TRBJ1-2,-,-,TRBV6-1,TGTGCCAGCAAGGACAGCAACTATGGCTACACCTTC,CASKDSNYGYTF
TRBJ1-2,-,-,TRBV6-1,TGTGCCAGCAGTGGATGGACAGAAAACTATGGCTACACCTTC,CASSGWTENYGYTF
TRBJ2-5,once,-,TRBV29-1,TGCAGCGTTGGACCGGGGAACCAAGAGACCCAGTACTTC,CSVGPGNQETQYF
TRBJ1-3,-,TRBD1,TRBV6-1,TGTGCCAGCAACAAGGACAGGGGGAGTCACACCATATATTTT,CASNKDRGSHTIYF
TRBJ1-1,-,-,TRBV5-4,TGTGCCAGCAGCTTTAGTATCGCAGGGACTATAAAGGACACTGAAGCTTTCTTT,CASSFSIAGTIKDTEAFF
TRBJ2-1,-,TRBD2,TRBV11-3,TGTGCCAGCAGCTCCGGGACTAGCGGCTACAATGAGCAGTTCTTC,CASSSGTSGYNEQFF
TRBJ2-3,once,TRBD2,TRBV5-6,TGTGCCAGCAGCCTAGAGCGGGATCGGACAGATACGCAGTATTTT,CASSLERDRTDTQYF
TRBJ2-3,-,-,TRBV7-2,TGTGCCAGCAGCCCGAGGAACACAGATACGCAGTATTTT,CASSPRNTDTQYF
TRBJ1-6,-,TRBD1,TRBV4-3,TGCGCCAGCAGCCAAGGTAAGTGGACAGGGATAGGGTCACCCCTCCACTTT,CASSQGKWTGIGSPLHF
TRBJ1-5,-,-,TRBV5-6,TGTGCCAGCAGCCTAAACGGAGGGGACCCCAATCAGCCCCAGCATTTT,CASSLNGGDPNQPQHF
TRBJ1-1,-,-,TRBV6-1,TGTGCCAGCAGTGCCTCAACAGCCATGAACACTGAAGCTTTCTTT,CASSASTAMNTEAFF
TRBJ2-1,-,-,TRBV6-6,TGTGCCAGCAGTTACCTCCAGCTAGTTCCGTTCTTC,CASSYLQLVPFF
TRBJ2-1,-,-,TRBV15,TGTGCCACCGAGGGAAATGGATACAATGAGCAGTTCTTC,CATEGNGYNEQFF
TRBJ1-1,once,TRBD1,TRBV5-1,TGCGCCAGCAGCTTGGCCGGGACAGGGGTTCCAAACACTGAAGCTTTCTTT,CASSLAGTGVPNTEAFF
TRBJ2-2,-,TRBD2,TRBV5-1,TGCGCCAGCAGCTTGGTGGTAGCGGGCACCGGGGAGCTGTTTTTT,CASSLVVAGTGELFF
TRBJ1-1,few,-,TRBV6-1,TGTGCCAGCAGTGCCAGAATGCAGAACACTGAAGCTTTCTTT,CASSARMQNTEAFF
TRBJ2-5,-,-,TRBV27,TGTGCCAGCGCCTGGGGTCGGGAGACTCAAGAGACCCAGTACTTC,CASAWGRETQETQYF
TRBJ2-4,-,TRBD2,TRBV4-1,TGCGCCAGCAGCCAAGAAGGGACTACCCGTACTTCGGCCAAAAACATTCAGTACTTC,CASSQEGTTRTSAKNIQYF
TRBJ2-3,-,TRBD2,TRBV13,TGTGCCAGCAGCTCCGGGGGGGGTGACCCTAGGGCAGATACGCAGTATTTT,CASSSGGGDPRADTQYF
TRBJ2-5,-,TRBD1,TRBV27,TGTGCCAGCAGTGGACAGGGGGCTAGGAAGACCCAGTACTTC,CASSGQGARKTQYF
TRBJ2-5,-,TRBD1,TRBV6-7,TGTGCCAGCAGTTACTACTACGTGGACAGGGGGCAGGAGACCCAGTACTTC,CASSYYYVDRGQETQYF
TRBJ2-3,-,TRBD1,TRBV11-2,TGTGCCAGCAGCTTAAGACAGGGGGCTCGAGCGGGGCTCACAGATACGCAGTATTTT,CASSLRQGARAGLTDTQYF
TRBJ2-7,-,TRBD1,TRBV6-5,TGTGCCAGCAGCAACAGGGGGCGACCCACCTACGAGCAGTACTTC,CASSNRGRPTYEQYF
TRBJ1-1,few,TRBD1,TRBV5-4,TGTGCCAGCAGCTTGGCCCAAGGGACAGGGTACCCTGAAGCTTTCTTT,CASSLAQGTGYPEAFF
TRBJ2-7,-,-,TRBV4-2,TGTGCCAGCAGCCAAGCCGGGGGGCCTAACGAGCAGTACTTC,CASSQAGGPNEQYF
TRBJ2-1,-,-,TRBV10-1,TGCGCCAGCAGCGCCTACAGGGCCCCCTACAATGAGCAGTTCTTC,CASSAYRAPYNEQFF
TRBJ2-1,-,-,TRBV10-3,TGTGCCATCAGTGAATCACAGGTGGACAATGAGCAGTTCTTC,CAISESQVDNEQFF
TRBJ1-1,-,TRBD1,TRBV6-5,TGTGCCAGCAGCCCGGGACAGGGCATCACTGAAGCTTTCTTT,CASSPGQGITEAFF
TRBJ2-5,-,-,TRBV2,TGTGCCAGCACTCTCGGACAGAAGCAAGAGACCCAGTACTTC,CASTLGQKQETQYF
TRBJ2-1,-,TRBD2,TRBV18,TGTGCCAGCGGCGGTAGCGGGAGAGGAGGCAATGAGCAGTTCTTC,CASGGSGRGGNEQFF
TRBJ1-4,once,TRBD1,TRBV7-9,TGTGCCAGCAGCTCCCAGGACAGGGAAGATGAAAAACTGTTTTTT,CASSSQDREDEKLFF